Each of the 28 T cell receptor beta chains below was sequenced from the same sample in a study of monozygotic twins with cystic fibrosis. Profiling relied on immunoSEQ multiplex PCR, and the TCRdb table lists in-frame clones only, not all of them. The sample yields about 11,000 clones, approximately 85% seen once. Sequencing input: blood. Every receptor here comes from a man in his late teens or twenties with cystic fibrosis.

The CDR3 coding sequence is TGCGCCAGCAGCCAAGATATGGCAGGACCGTATCGTGGCTACACCTTC. Protein: CASSQDMAGPYRGYTF. The rearrangement links TRBV4-3 to TRBJ1-2; the D is unclear. The CDR3 runs 16 residues. CDR1 LGHNA and CDR2 YSLEER come from the germline V gene. The V end lost 0 bases, the J end lost 7 bases, and 18 bases lay between the germline ends.

CDR3 sequence (DNA): TGCGCCAGCAGCCAAGAGGGGTCAAGGCCCGGCTACACCTTC. Translated: CASSQEGSRPGYTF. This chain connects TRBV4-1 to TRBJ1-2, with D uncertain. CDR3 size: 14 residues. V gave up 0 bases and J gave up 8 bases, with 13 bases separating them. Germline values: CDR1 MGHRA, CDR2 YSYEKL.

The chain joins TRBV5-4 to TRBJ1-1, with a tentative D call TRBD1 (6 bases). Trimming removed 4 bases from V and 4 bases from J, with 20 bases in between. The CDR3 runs to 16 residues. Germline loops: CDR1 SGHNT, CDR2 YYREEE (reference sequence). The CDR3 sequence is CASSAQGLRKGTEAFF. CDR3 DNA sequence: TGTGCCAGCAGCGCTCAGGGGTTGCGAAAAGGCACTGAAGCTTTCTTT. Filled out from reference TRBV5-4 and TRBJ1-1, the complete variable domain reads ETGVTQSPTHLIKTRGQQVTLRCSSQSGHNTVSWYQQALGQGPQFIFQYYREEENGRGNFPPRFSGLQFPNYSSELNVNALELDDSALYLCASSAQGLRKGTEAFFGQGTRLTVV.

The rearrangement joins TRBV7-2 to TRBJ2-5; D remains unclear. The V gene's germline CDR1 is SGHTA and CDR2 FQGNSA. Trimming cost V 5 bases and J 3 bases, with 4 bases left between them. This CDR3 has 11 amino acids. The CDR3, as DNA: TGTGCCAGCAGCCCAAAAGAGACCCAGTACTTC. Translating gives CASSPKETQYF.

This chain uses TRBV5-1 with TRBJ1-4, with no clear D. This CDR3 has 14 residues. Germline lookup yields CDR1 SGHRS and CDR2 YFSETQ. V lost 0 bases to trimming and J lost 4 bases, with 7 bases between them. DNA of the CDR3: TGCGCCAGCAGCTTGGGTCTCTTTAATGAAAAACTGTTTTTT. Protein product: CASSLGLFNEKLFF.

This clone was seen a handful of times. The CDR3 DNA is TGTGCCAGCAGCGAAACTAACAGGGGAGGCTATGGCTACACCTTC. This codes for CASSETNRGGYGYTF. V gene TRBV9 combines with J gene TRBJ1-2, with 7 bases that match TRBD1. The CDR3 has 15 residues. V was clipped by 3 bases and J by 4 bases; unmatched bases: 9. From germline, CDR1 is SGDLS and CDR2 YYNGEE. Full variable domain (missing parts from reference TRBV9 and TRBJ1-2): DSGVTQTPKHLITATGQRVTLRCSPRSGDLSVYWYQQSLDQGLQFLIQYYNGEERAKGNILERFSAQQFPDLHSELNLSSLELGDSALYFCASSETNRGGYGYTFGSGTRLTVV.

The DNA of the CDR3 is TGCAGCGTTGATGGCCGATCCCTTTTGGGAACCCCCGTAGAGACCCAGTACTTC. Translating gives CSVDGRSLLGTPVETQYF. The J gene is TRBJ2-5, the V gene TRBV29-1; no firm D call. V shed 3 bases and J shed 4 bases, with 27 bases lying between them. This CDR3 spans 18 amino acids. The germline CDR1 and CDR2 sequences are SQVTM and ANQGSEA. The variable domain in full, completed from reference TRBV29-1 and TRBJ2-5, reads SAVISQKPSRDICQRGTSLTIQCQVDSQVTMMFWYRQQPGQSLTLIATANQGSEATYESGFVIDKFPISRPNLTFSTLTVSNMSPEDSSIYLCSVDGRSLLGTPVETQYFGPGTRLLVL.

The chain employs TRBV25-1 and TRBJ2-2, with D uncertain. V was cut by 7 bases and J by 6 bases, with 12 bases left in between. This CDR3 comprises 13 residues. Germline-derived CDR1 and CDR2 are MGHDK and SYGVNS. The chain's CDR3 is CASTSKVPGELFF. The DNA of the CDR3 is TGTGCCAGCACCTCGAAAGTCCCCGGGGAGCTGTTTTTT.

The chain is built from TRBV28 and TRBJ1-6; D not certain. The germline gives CDR1 MDHEN, CDR2 SYDVKM. The CDR3 loop spans 16 amino acids. Deletions cut 0 bases from V and 9 bases from J, with 15 bases between. Here the CDR3 DNA reads TGTGCCAGCAGTTTATGGAACAGACGGAGGGCTTCACCCCTCCACTTT. This translates into CASSLWNRRRASPLHF.

The CDR3 spells CASSPFVRGGAGANVLTF. DNA of the CDR3: TGTGCCAGCAGCCCATTCGTTCGAGGAGGGGCTGGGGCCAACGTCCTGACTTTC. This chain joins TRBV7-3 and TRBJ2-6, with a weak D call TRBD2 (6 bases). The germline CDR1 and CDR2 sequences are SGHTA and FQGTGA. The germline V and J ends were trimmed by 5 bases and 2 bases, with 19 bases remaining between them. CDR3 length: 18 amino acids.

This chain connects TRBV7-2 to TRBJ2-3, with D perhaps TRBD2 (6 bases). V was shortened by 8 bases and J by 6 bases, with 15 bases between the two germline ends. CDR1 is SGHTA, CDR2 FQGNSA, per germline. The CDR3 has 13 residues. The CDR3 DNA reads as TGTGCCAGCGGGGGGACTTTCGCGGATACGCAGTATTTT. It is translated as CASGGTFADTQYF.

The chain carries TRBV2 and TRBJ1-5; a weak D match, TRBD1 (5 bases). CDR1 and CDR2 from the germline V gene are SNHLY and FYNNEI. The CDR3 spans 13 residues. Trimming pared 6 bases from V and 5 bases from J, leaving 11 bases between. The CDR3 region has the DNA TGTGCCAGCAGCTTTGACAGATATCAGCCCCAGCATTTT. This translates into CASSFDRYQPQHF. The full variable domain, its missing parts supplied by reference TRBV2 and TRBJ1-5, is EPEVTQTPSHQVTQMGQEVILRCVPISNHLYFYWYRQILGQKVEFLVSFYNNEISEKSEIFDDQFSVERPDGSNFTLKIRSTKLEDSAMYFCASSFDRYQPQHFGDGTRLSIL.

This clone was picked up one time. The chain recombines TRBV28 with TRBJ1-1; D unresolved. Germline assignment: CDR1 MDHEN and CDR2 SYDVKM. CDR3 length: 13 amino acids. V lost 5 bases, J lost 1 base, and 8 bases lay in between. The CDR3 DNA follows: TGTGCCAGCAGTGGTGACAAGAACACTGAAGCTTTCTTT. Protein sequence: CASSGDKNTEAFF.

The rearrangement uses TRBV7-3 and TRBJ2-3; 7 bases align to TRBD2. The V segment lost 3 bases and the J segment 1 base; nucleotides outside the gene matches: 4. Germline-derived CDR1 and CDR2 are SGHTA and FQGTGA. CDR3 length: 15 residues. This chain's CDR3 is CASSFGAGGTDTQYF. The CDR3, as DNA: TGTGCCAGCAGCTTCGGGGCGGGGGGCACAGATACGCAGTATTTT.

The chain is built from TRBV2 and TRBJ1-2; D remains ambiguous. CDR3 length: 13 residues. The germline gives CDR1 SNHLY, CDR2 FYNNEI. Trimming took off 5 bases at V and 6 bases at J, with 13 bases between the two ends. CDR3 nucleotides: TGTGCCAGCAGTCTCCGGAACTACGATGGCTACACCTTC. It translates to CASSLRNYDGYTF.

This rearrangement joins TRBV9 to TRBJ2-5, with D tentatively TRBD1 or TRBD2 (6 bases each). V was shortened by 3 bases and J by 4 bases, with 19 bases between the two germline ends. CDR1 and CDR2 from the germline V gene are SGDLS and YYNGEE. The CDR3 is 16 residues long. The CDR3 loop is CASSAGGGSYTETQYF. The DNA for the CDR3 is TGTGCCAGCAGCGCAGGAGGGGGGAGTTACACAGAGACCCAGTACTTC.

The V call is TRBV5-1, the J call TRBJ2-7; D remains ambiguous. Germline V gene lookup returns CDR1 SGHRS and CDR2 YFSETQ. V gave up 0 bases and J gave up 1 base, with 11 bases separating them. The CDR3 consists of 15 residues. The CDR3 nucleotides read TGCGCCAGCAGCTTGGTGGCGGCTGTTTCCTACGAGCAGTACTTC. It specifies CASSLVAAVSYEQYF.

The CDR3 DNA follows: TGTGCCAGCAGCTTATATCCAGGGATAGATGAAAAACTGTTTTTT. Protein product: CASSLYPGIDEKLFF. The chain carries TRBV7-2 and TRBJ1-4; possibly TRBD1 for D (5 bases). CDR1 is SGHTA and CDR2 is FQGNSA in the germline V gene. The CDR3 contains 15 residues. Trimming stripped 2 bases from V and 6 bases from J, with 13 bases between.

The J gene is TRBJ2-2, the V gene TRBV7-3; 13 nucleotides agree with TRBD2. The CDR3 is made up of 16 amino acids. V lost 2 bases and J lost 6; bases outside the gene matches: 3. Per germline, CDR1 SGHTA and CDR2 FQGTGA. The CDR3 coding sequence is TGTGCCAGCAGCTTAGGACTAGCGGGGGCGGCCGGGGAGCTGTTTTTT. This gives the protein CASSLGLAGAAGELFF.

This clone was found once. The chain is built from TRBV2 and TRBJ2-7; 8 nucleotides agree with TRBD1. Germline loops: CDR1 SNHLY, CDR2 FYNNEI. The junction had 13 bases not matched to a gene; V was cut back by 6 bases and J by 6 bases. The CDR3 runs 15 residues. Here the CDR3 reads CASRPTQGAFSEQYF. CDR3 nucleotide sequence: TGTGCCAGCAGGCCCACCCAGGGGGCGTTTAGCGAGCAGTACTTC.

The chain carries TRBV5-1 and TRBJ2-1; possible D gene TRBD2, 5 bases. The V end lost 2 bases, the J end lost 0 bases, and 12 bases lay between the germline ends. The germline CDR1 and CDR2 sequences are SGHRS and YFSETQ. There are 16 residues in the CDR3. DNA of the CDR3: TGCGCCAGCAGCTTTGTATCGGGAAGCTCCTACAATGAGCAGTTCTTC. Translation gives CASSFVSGSSYNEQFF. The full variable domain, with the rest looked up from reference TRBV5-1 and TRBJ2-1, is KAGVTQTPRYLIKTRGQQVTLSCSPISGHRSVSWYQQTPGQGLQFLFEYFSETQRNKGNFPGRFSGRQFSNSRSEMNVSTLELGDSALYLCASSFVSGSSYNEQFFGPGTRLTVL.

V is TRBV6-1 and J is TRBJ2-5; TRBD2 agrees at 9 bases. Germline CDR1 and CDR2: MNHNS and SASEGT. The CDR3 is 15 residues long. V shed 0 bases and J 5 bases; nucleotides not matched to a gene: 4. DNA of the CDR3: TGTGCCAGCAGTGAAGCGGCGGGGGGGCCCGAGACCCAGTACTTC. Translating gives CASSEAAGGPETQYF.

V and J are TRBV6-5 and TRBJ2-7; 12 nucleotides line up with TRBD2. The CDR3 runs to 15 residues. Losses at the gene ends were 4 bases for V and 4 bases for J; bases not matched to a gene: 5. The germline V gene has CDR1 MNHEY and CDR2 SVGAGI. CDR3 residues: CASSSGTSGRYEQYF. The CDR3 coding sequence is TGTGCCAGCAGTTCCGGGACTAGCGGGCGGTACGAGCAGTACTTC.

V gene TRBV19 combines with J gene TRBJ2-2; no clear D gene. Between the trimmed V and J ends, which lost 5 bases and 2 bases, there was a span of 15 bases. The CDR3 contains 16 residues. Germline V CDR1 and CDR2: LNHDA, SQIVND (reference sequence). In DNA form, the CDR3 reads TGTGCCAGTAGTGTGGTACGGATACTAAACACCGGGGAGCTGTTTTTT. Translating gives CASSVVRILNTGELFF.

The rearrangement uses TRBV2 and TRBJ1-2, with TRBD1 as a possible D gene (5 bases). The V gene's germline CDR1 is SNHLY and CDR2 FYNNEI. This CDR3 region has 15 residues. Trimming shortened V by 3 bases and J by 0 bases, and 11 bases separated the two germline ends. DNA of the CDR3: TGTGCCAGCAGTGAGATGGGGACCTCTAACTATGGCTACACCTTC. Residues: CASSEMGTSNYGYTF.

The chain recombines TRBV7-2 with TRBJ2-3; D is uncertain. The germline V gene has CDR1 SGHTA and CDR2 FQGNSA. V lost 2 bases and J lost 1, with 16 bases in between. There are 17 residues in the CDR3. This CDR3 is CASSLQVGEGGTDTQYF. In nucleotides, the CDR3 is TGTGCCAGCAGCTTACAAGTTGGGGAAGGCGGCACAGATACGCAGTATTTT. The complete variable domain, with remaining parts taken from reference TRBV7-2 and TRBJ2-3, reads GAGVSQSPSNKVTEKGKDVELRCDPISGHTALYWYRQSLGQGLEFLIYFQGNSAPDKSGLPSDRFSAERTGGSVSTLTIQRTQQEDSAVYLCASSLQVGEGGTDTQYFGPGTRLTVL.

The gene calls are TRBV2 and TRBJ1-6, with TRBD1 identical over 8 bases. The ends lost 4 bases at V and 9 bases at J; junction bases unmatched: 5. The CDR3 contains 14 residues. The germline CDR1 and CDR2 sequences are SNHLY and FYNNEI. The chain's CDR3 is CASSVLQGVSPLHF. In DNA, the CDR3 is TGTGCCAGCAGTGTATTACAGGGGGTTTCACCCCTCCACTTT.

The chain links TRBV6-5 to TRBJ2-5; 7 nucleotides align to TRBD1. V shed 4 bases, J shed 2 bases, and the junction held 10 bases outside the gene matches. Germline CDR1 and CDR2: MNHEY and SVGAGI. There are 16 residues in the CDR3. CDR3 DNA sequence: TGTGCCAGCAGTTTTGGACAGGCCGATTATCAAGAGACCCAGTACTTC. Protein: CASSFGQADYQETQYF.